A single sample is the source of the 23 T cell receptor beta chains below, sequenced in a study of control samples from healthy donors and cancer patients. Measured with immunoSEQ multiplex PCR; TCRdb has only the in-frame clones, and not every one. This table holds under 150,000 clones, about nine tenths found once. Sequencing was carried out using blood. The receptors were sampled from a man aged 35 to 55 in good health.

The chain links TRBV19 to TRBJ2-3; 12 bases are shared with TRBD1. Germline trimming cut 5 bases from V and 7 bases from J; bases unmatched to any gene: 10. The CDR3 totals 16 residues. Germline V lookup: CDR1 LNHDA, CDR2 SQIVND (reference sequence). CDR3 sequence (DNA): TGTGCCAGTAGTTCCGAGGCGGGACAGGGGGCAAATACGCAGTATTTT. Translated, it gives CASSSEAGQGANTQYF.

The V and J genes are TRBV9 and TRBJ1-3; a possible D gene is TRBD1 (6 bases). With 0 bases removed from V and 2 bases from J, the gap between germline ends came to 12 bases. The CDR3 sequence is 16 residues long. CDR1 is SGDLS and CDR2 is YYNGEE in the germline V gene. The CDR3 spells CASSVARGQAGNTIYF. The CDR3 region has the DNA TGTGCCAGCAGCGTAGCACGGGGGCAAGCTGGAAACACCATATATTTT. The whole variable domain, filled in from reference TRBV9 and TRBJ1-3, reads DSGVTQTPKHLITATGQRVTLRCSPRSGDLSVYWYQQSLDQGLQFLIQYYNGEERAKGNILERFSAQQFPDLHSELNLSSLELGDSALYFCASSVARGQAGNTIYFGEGSWLTVV.

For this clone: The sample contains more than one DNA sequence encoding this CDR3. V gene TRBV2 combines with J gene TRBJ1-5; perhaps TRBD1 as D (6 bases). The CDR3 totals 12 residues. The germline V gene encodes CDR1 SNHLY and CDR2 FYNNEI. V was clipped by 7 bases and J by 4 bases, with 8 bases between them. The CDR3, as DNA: TGTGCCAGCACTCAGGGGAATCAGCCCCAGCATTTT. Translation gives CASTQGNQPQHF.

The DNA for the CDR3 is TGCAGCGTAGGACAGGGGGTTTCCTACGAGCAGTACTTC. It encodes CSVGQGVSYEQYF. The chain couples TRBV29-1 to TRBJ2-7; 10 bases line up with TRBD1. CDR3 length: 13 amino acids. Germline assignment: CDR1 SQVTM and CDR2 ANQGSEA. J gave up 1 base and V 6 bases, and 3 bases lay outside the gene matches.

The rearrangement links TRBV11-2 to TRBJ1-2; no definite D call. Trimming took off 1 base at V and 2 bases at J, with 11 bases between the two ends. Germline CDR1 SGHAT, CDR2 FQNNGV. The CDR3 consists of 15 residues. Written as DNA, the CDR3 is TGTGCCAGCAGCTTAGCCCCTCTGGGGAACTATGGCTACACCTTC. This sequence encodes CASSLAPLGNYGYTF. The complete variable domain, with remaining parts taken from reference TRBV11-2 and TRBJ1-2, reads EAGVAQSPRYKIIEKRQSVAFWCNPISGHATLYWYQQILGQGPKLLIQFQNNGVVDDSQLPKDRFSAERLKGVDSTLKIQPAKLEDSAVYLCASSLAPLGNYGYTFGSGTRLTVV.

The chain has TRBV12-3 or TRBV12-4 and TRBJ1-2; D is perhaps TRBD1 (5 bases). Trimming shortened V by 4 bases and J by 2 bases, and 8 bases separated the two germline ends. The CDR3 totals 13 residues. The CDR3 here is CASSYTGNYGYTF. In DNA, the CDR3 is TGTGCCAGCAGTTATACAGGAAACTATGGCTACACCTTC.

CDR3 in DNA: TGTGCCAGCAGCTTCTCCCCACAGGGGACCATGAACACTGAAGCTTTCTTT. It is translated as CASSFSPQGTMNTEAFF. The genes are TRBV11-2 and TRBJ1-1, with 7 bases fitting TRBD1. Trimming removed 3 bases from V and 0 bases from J; junction bases left unmatched: 10. CDR1 and CDR2 from the germline V gene are SGHAT and FQNNGV. The CDR3 length is 17 residues.

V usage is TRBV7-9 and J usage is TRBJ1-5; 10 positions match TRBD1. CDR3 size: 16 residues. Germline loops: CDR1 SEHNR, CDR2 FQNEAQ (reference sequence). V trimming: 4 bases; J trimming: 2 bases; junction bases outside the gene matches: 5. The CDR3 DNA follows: TGTGCCAGCAGCTCCGACAGGGGGCCCGGCAATCAGCCCCAGCATTTT. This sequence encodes CASSSDRGPGNQPQHF.

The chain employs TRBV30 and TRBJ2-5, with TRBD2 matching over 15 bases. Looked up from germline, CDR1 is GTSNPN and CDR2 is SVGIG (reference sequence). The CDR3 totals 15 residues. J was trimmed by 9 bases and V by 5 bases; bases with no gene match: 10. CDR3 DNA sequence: TGTGCCTGGCGCCATAGAGGACTAGCGGGGGGGGCCCAGTACTTC. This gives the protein CAWRHRGLAGGAQYF. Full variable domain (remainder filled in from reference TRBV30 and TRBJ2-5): SQTIHQWPATLVQPVGSPLSLECTVEGTSNPNLYWYRQAAGRGLQLLFYSVGIGQISSEVPQNLSASRPQDRQFILSSKKLLLSDSGFYLCAWRHRGLAGGAQYFGPGTRLLVL.

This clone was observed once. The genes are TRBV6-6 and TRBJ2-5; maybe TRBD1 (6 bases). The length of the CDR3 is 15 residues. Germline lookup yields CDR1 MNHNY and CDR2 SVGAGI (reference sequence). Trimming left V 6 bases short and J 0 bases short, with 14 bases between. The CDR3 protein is CASRRAGTNQETQYF. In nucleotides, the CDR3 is TGTGCCAGCAGACGCGCCGGGACAAACCAAGAGACCCAGTACTTC.

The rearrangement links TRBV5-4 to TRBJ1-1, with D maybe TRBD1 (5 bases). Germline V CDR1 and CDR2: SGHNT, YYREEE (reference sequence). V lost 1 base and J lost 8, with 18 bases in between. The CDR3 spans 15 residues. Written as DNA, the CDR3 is TGTGCCAGCAGCTTGACCCCTCTGGGAAGGGGCGAAGCTTTCTTT. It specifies CASSLTPLGRGEAFF.

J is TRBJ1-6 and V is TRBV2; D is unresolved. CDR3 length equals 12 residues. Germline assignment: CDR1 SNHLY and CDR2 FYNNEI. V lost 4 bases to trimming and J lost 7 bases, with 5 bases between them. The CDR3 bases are TGTGCCAGCAGTGGCGAAAATTCACCCCTCCACTTT. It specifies CASSGENSPLHF. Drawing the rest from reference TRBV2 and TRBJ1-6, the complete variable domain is EPEVTQTPSHQVTQMGQEVILRCVPISNHLYFYWYRQILGQKVEFLVSFYNNEISEKSEIFDDQFSVERPDGSNFTLKIRSTKLEDSAMYFCASSGENSPLHFGNGTRLTVT.

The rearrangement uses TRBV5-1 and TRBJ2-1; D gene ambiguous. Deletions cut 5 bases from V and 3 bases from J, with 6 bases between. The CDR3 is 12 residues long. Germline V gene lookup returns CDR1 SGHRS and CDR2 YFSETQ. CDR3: CASRPDYNEQFF. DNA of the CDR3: TGCGCCAGCAGGCCGGACTACAATGAGCAGTTCTTC.

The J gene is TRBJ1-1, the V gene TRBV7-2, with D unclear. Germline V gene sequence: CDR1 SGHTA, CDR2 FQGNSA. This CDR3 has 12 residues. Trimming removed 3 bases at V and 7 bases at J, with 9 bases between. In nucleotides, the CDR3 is TGTGCCAGCAGCTTTCCGGGTCGTGAAGCTTTCTTT. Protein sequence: CASSFPGREAFF.

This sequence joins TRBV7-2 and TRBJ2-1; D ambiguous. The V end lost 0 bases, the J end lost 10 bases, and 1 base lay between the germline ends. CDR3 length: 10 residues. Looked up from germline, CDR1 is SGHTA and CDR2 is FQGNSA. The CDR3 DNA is TGTGCCAGCAGCTTAGCCGAGCAGTTCTTC. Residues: CASSLAEQFF.

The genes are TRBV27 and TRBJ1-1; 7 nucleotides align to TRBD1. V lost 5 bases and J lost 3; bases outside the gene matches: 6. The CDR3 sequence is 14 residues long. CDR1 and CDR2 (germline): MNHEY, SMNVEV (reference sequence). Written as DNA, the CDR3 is TGTGCCAGCAGTAGACAGGGTCGGTACACTGAAGCTTTCTTT. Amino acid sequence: CASSRQGRYTEAFF.

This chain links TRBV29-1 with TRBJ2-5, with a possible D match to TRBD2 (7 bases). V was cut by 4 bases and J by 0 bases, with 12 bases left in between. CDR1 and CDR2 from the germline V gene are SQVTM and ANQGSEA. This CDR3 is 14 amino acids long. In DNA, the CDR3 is TGCAGCGTTGGGGGGGGCAGGAACCAAGAGACCCAGTACTTC. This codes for CSVGGGRNQETQYF.

CDR3 residues: CASSLGDRGPFF. CDR3 coding DNA: TGTGCCAGCAGCTTAGGTGACCGGGGCCCTTTCTTT. The V call is TRBV7-9, the J call TRBJ1-1, with D maybe TRBD1 (5 bases). CDR1 SEHNR and CDR2 FQNEAQ come from the germline V gene (reference sequence). The V end was cut by 1 base, the J end by 12 bases, with 12 bases between. The CDR3 covers 12 residues.

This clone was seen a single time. DNA of the CDR3: TGCGCCAGCAGCTTTCCCCCGAACACTGAAGCTTTCTTT. It translates to CASSFPPNTEAFF. The rearrangement uses TRBV5-1 and TRBJ1-1, with D hard to call. The CDR3 is 13 residues long. Germline CDR1 SGHRS, CDR2 YFSETQ. The V and J ends lost 2 bases and 1 base respectively, with 6 bases between them.

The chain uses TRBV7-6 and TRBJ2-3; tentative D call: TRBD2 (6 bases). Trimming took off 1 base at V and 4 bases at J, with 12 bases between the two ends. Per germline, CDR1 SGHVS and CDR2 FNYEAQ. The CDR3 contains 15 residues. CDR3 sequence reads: CASSLVGGPPDTQYF. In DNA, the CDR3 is TGTGCCAGCAGCTTAGTGGGGGGTCCCCCAGATACGCAGTATTTT. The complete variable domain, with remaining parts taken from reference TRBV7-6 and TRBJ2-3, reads GAGVSQSPRYKVTKRGQDVALRCDPISGHVSLYWYRQALGQGPEFLTYFNYEAQQDKSGLPNDRFSAERPEGSISTLTIQRTEQRDSAMYRCASSLVGGPPDTQYFGPGTRLTVL.

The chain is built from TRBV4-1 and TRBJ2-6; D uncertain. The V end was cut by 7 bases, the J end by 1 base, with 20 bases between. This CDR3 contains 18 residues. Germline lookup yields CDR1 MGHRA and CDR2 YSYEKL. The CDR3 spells CASTRLDLGLSGANVLTF. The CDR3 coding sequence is TGCGCCAGCACCAGACTGGACCTCGGGCTGTCTGGGGCCAACGTCCTGACTTTC.

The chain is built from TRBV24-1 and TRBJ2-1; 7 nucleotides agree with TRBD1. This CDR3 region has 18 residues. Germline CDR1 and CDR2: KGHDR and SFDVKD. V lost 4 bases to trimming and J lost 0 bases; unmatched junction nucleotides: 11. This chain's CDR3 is CATSDNRRDSRSYNEQFF. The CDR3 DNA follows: TGTGCCACCAGTGACAACCGCCGGGACAGCCGCTCCTACAATGAGCAGTTCTTC.

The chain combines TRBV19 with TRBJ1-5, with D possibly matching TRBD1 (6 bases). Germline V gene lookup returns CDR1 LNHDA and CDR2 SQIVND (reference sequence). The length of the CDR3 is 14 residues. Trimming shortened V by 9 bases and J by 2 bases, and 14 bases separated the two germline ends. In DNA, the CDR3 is TGTGCCAGCTCACAGGGAACGGGCAATCAGCCCCAGCATTTT. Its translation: CASSQGTGNQPQHF.